A selection of T cell receptor beta chains follows, all from one sample in a study of vaccination and CD4 T cells after COVID-19. For these receptors, no antigen is known. TCRdb used MiXCR to reprocess the PCR reads, holding one entry per CDR3 protein. The sample holds approximately 10,000 distinct CDR3 sequences; approximately 59% are singletons and the top ten take over 25%. The sample consisted of CD4+ T cells from blood, cultured in vitro. Receptor source: a human donor who had recovered from COVID-19. Both conserved end residues are part of each CDR3. A D gene is named only where the DNA matches it firmly. Rows may omit the clone size; those that give it use once, few, many or a size class.

d_gene,j_gene,v_gene,abundance,CDR3aa,CDR3nt
NA,TRBJ1-2,TRBV28,NA,CASNSGGYGYTF,TGTGCCAGCAATTCCGGGGGGTATGGCTACACCTTC
TRBD1,TRBJ1-5,TRBV20-1,NA,CSATTPGTGLNERSQPQHF,TGCAGTGCCACCACCCCAGGGACAGGGTTAAACGAGAGAAGTCAGCCCCAGCATTTT
TRBD2,TRBJ2-2,TRBV19,NA,CASSPGSGGNTGELFF,TGTGCCAGTAGCCCGGGTAGCGGGGGGAACACCGGGGAGCTGTTTTTT
NA,TRBJ1-6,TRBV21-1,few,CASSKFTGNSPLHF,TGTGCCAGCAGCAAGTTTACGGGTAATTCACCCCTCCACTTT
TRBD1,TRBJ1-5,TRBV6-1,NA,CASSKDRGQSNQPQHF,TGTGCCAGCAGCAAGGACAGGGGGCAAAGCAATCAGCCCCAGCATTTT
NA,TRBJ2-7,TRBV20-1,NA,CSARIDSSYEQYF,TGCAGTGCTAGAATTGATAGCTCCTACGAGCAGTACTTC
NA,TRBJ1-2,TRBV7-2,NA,CASSTTGALGYGYTF,TGTGCCAGCAGCACAACCGGGGCCCTCGGCTATGGCTACACCTTC
NA,TRBJ1-2,TRBV10-3,NA,CATTPAMGLNYGYTF,TGTGCCACGACGCCCGCCATGGGACTCAACTATGGCTACACCTTC
TRBD1,TRBJ1-2,TRBV12-3/TRBV12-4,NA,CASSETGGYGYTF,TGTGCCAGCAGCGAAACAGGGGGTTATGGCTACACCTTC
TRBD1,TRBJ1-1,TRBV28,NA,CASSLSTPGQGTEAFF,TGTGCCAGCAGTTTATCTACTCCGGGACAGGGCACTGAAGCTTTCTTT
TRBD1,TRBJ2-5,TRBV5-4,NA,CASSPPRQGAGETQYF,TGTGCCAGCAGCCCTCCTAGACAGGGGGCTGGAGAGACCCAGTACTTC
NA,TRBJ1-5,TRBV7-2,NA,CASSFYSGSNQPQHF,TGTGCCAGCAGCTTCTACAGCGGTAGCAATCAGCCCCAGCATTTT